The 26 T cell receptor beta chains below all came from one sample that was sequenced in a study of cytomegalovirus exposure and HLA in healthy donors. Primers included in the PCR were 60 Vbeta and 13 Jbeta primers. Assay used: immunoSEQ multiplex PCR; TCRdb lists only in-frame clones, some missing. Of under 200,000 clones detected, 79% appear once; the ten largest clones hold approximately 0.7%. The sequencing sample was made of PBMCs. The receptors here all came from a woman aged 40 to 55 in good health and CMV-seronegative.

The chain has TRBV15 and TRBJ1-5, with D possibly being TRBD1 (6 bases). The CDR3 extends over 15 amino acids. Germline CDR1 is LNHNV and CDR2 is YYDKDF (reference sequence). V shed 0 bases and J shed 6 bases, with 12 bases lying between them. CDR3 sequence reads: CATSRDQGGVQPQHF. The CDR3 DNA reads as TGTGCCACCAGCAGAGATCAAGGGGGTGTTCAGCCCCAGCATTTT.

Written as DNA, the CDR3 is TGTGCCTGGAGACCGGCGGGAGACTACTACAATGAGCAGTTCTTC. Protein: CAWRPAGDYYNEQFF. The gene calls are TRBV30 and TRBJ2-1, with 7 bases that match TRBD2. The V gene's germline CDR1 is GTSNPN and CDR2 SVGIG (reference sequence). Trimming removed 3 bases from V and 3 bases from J; junction bases left unmatched: 8. The CDR3 length is 15 residues.

With respect to this clone: The sample contains more than one DNA sequence encoding this CDR3. The J gene is TRBJ1-6, the V gene TRBV4-1; no definite D call. Germline assignment: CDR1 MGHRA and CDR2 YSYEKL. V was cut by 1 base and J by 0 bases, with 7 bases left in between. This CDR3 region has 16 residues. CDR3 loop: CASSQVPSSYNSPLHF. The CDR3 DNA reads as TGCGCCAGCAGCCAAGTGCCGAGCTCCTATAATTCACCCCTCCACTTT.

Note on this clone: Other DNA sequences within the sample encode an identical CDR3. The chain uses TRBV6-6 and TRBJ2-1, with 9 bases that match TRBD2. This CDR3 has 15 residues. The ends lost 4 bases at V and 4 bases at J; junction bases unmatched: 5. Germline CDR1 and CDR2: MNHNY and SVGAGI (reference sequence). Here the CDR3 reads CASSFTSGPYNEQFF. In DNA form, the CDR3 reads TGTGCCAGCAGTTTTACTAGCGGGCCGTACAATGAGCAGTTCTTC.

The CDR3 reads CASSPRGEGDPYEQYF. The DNA for the CDR3 is TGTGCCAGCAGCCCACGGGGGGAAGGGGACCCCTACGAGCAGTACTTC. The rearrangement uses TRBV14 and TRBJ2-7; 7 nucleotides match TRBD2. The trim removed 4 bases at V and 2 bases at J, leaving 11 bases unmatched. Germline lookup yields CDR1 SGHDN and CDR2 FVKESK. The CDR3 is 16 amino acids.

This chain joins TRBV7-6 and TRBJ2-2; D unclear. From germline, CDR1 is SGHVS and CDR2 FNYEAQ. Between the trimmed V and J ends, which lost 5 bases and 6 bases, there was a span of 10 bases. The CDR3 length is 13 residues. CDR3 protein: CASSPSRAGELFF. DNA of the CDR3: TGTGCCAGCAGCCCCTCCCGTGCCGGGGAGCTGTTTTTT.

The chain recombines TRBV15 with TRBJ1-1; 7 bases are a match to TRBD1. With 7 bases clipped from V and 4 bases from J, the junction kept 12 bases outside the gene matches. The CDR3 is made up of 15 amino acids. Germline lookup yields CDR1 LNHNV and CDR2 YYDKDF (reference sequence). The CDR3, as DNA: TGTGCCACCACCCCACGGAGGGGGCCGGGCACTGAAGCTTTCTTT. Translated, it gives CATTPRRGPGTEAFF.

The V gene is TRBV14, the J gene TRBJ2-3; TRBD2 agrees at 9 bases. The CDR3 length is 16 residues. J lost 2 bases, V lost 4 bases, and 7 bases had no gene match. The germline V gene encodes CDR1 SGHDN and CDR2 FVKESK. The CDR3 bases are TGTGCCAGCAGCCCGCTACGCGGGGGGGACACAGATACGCAGTATTTT. It specifies CASSPLRGGDTDTQYF.

This rearrangement joins TRBV30 to TRBJ2-1; TRBD1 aligns across 9 bases. Losses at the gene ends were 7 bases for V and 7 bases for J; bases not matched to a gene: 2. This CDR3 is 11 amino acids long. Germline CDR1 GTSNPN, CDR2 SVGIG (reference sequence). DNA for the CDR3: TGTGCCTTGACAGGGGGGAATGAGCAGTTCTTC. Translated: CALTGGNEQFF. Full variable domain (outside the CDR3, taken from reference TRBV30 and TRBJ2-1): SQTIHQWPATLVQPVGSPLSLECTVEGTSNPNLYWYRQAAGRGLQLLFYSVGIGQISSEVPQNLSASRPQDRQFILSSKKLLLSDSGFYLCALTGGNEQFFGPGTRLTVL.

This clone appeared a single time. This sequence joins TRBV11-3 and TRBJ1-6; 8 positions match TRBD1. The J segment lost 6 bases and the V segment lost 5 bases, leaving 3 bases of the junction unmatched. CDR1 and CDR2 (germline): SGHNT, YENEEA. This CDR3 spans 14 amino acids. The CDR3 nucleotides read TGTGCCAGCAGCCCTGGACAGGGTAATTCACCCCTCCACTTT. It translates to CASSPGQGNSPLHF.

As for this clone: Distinct nucleotide sequences in the sample also encode this CDR3. This chain joins TRBV9 and TRBJ1-1; D might be TRBD1 (6 bases). V lost 2 bases to trimming and J lost 1 base, with 6 bases between them. Germline values: CDR1 SGDLS, CDR2 YYNGEE. There are 13 residues in the CDR3. CDR3 sequence (DNA): TGTGCCAGCAGCGTGACAGGGAACACTGAAGCTTTCTTT. Translating gives CASSVTGNTEAFF. The variable domain in full, completed from reference TRBV9 and TRBJ1-1, reads DSGVTQTPKHLITATGQRVTLRCSPRSGDLSVYWYQQSLDQGLQFLIQYYNGEERAKGNILERFSAQQFPDLHSELNLSSLELGDSALYFCASSVTGNTEAFFGQGTRLTVV.

The chain joins TRBV2 to TRBJ1-3; D is undetermined. The CDR3 contains 15 residues. The V and J ends lost 0 bases and 2 bases respectively, with 8 bases between them. Germline V lookup: CDR1 SNHLY, CDR2 FYNNEI. CDR3 residues: CASSEAVRAGNTIYF. In nucleotides, the CDR3 is TGTGCCAGCAGTGAAGCCGTCCGGGCTGGAAACACCATATATTTT.

The genes are TRBV14 and TRBJ2-5; TRBD1 matches 12 bases. This CDR3 comprises 19 residues. Germline CDR1 reads SGHDN; CDR2 reads FVKESK. Germline trimming cut 0 bases from V and 3 bases from J; bases unmatched to any gene: 11. Here the CDR3 reads CASSQDRAPGTGGEETQYF. CDR3 DNA sequence: TGTGCCAGCAGCCAAGATAGGGCCCCCGGGACAGGGGGCGAAGAGACCCAGTACTTC.

This clone turned up a few times. This chain joins TRBV7-6 and TRBJ2-7; TRBD1 matches at 7 bases. The CDR3 covers 13 residues. Germline CDR1 reads SGHVS; CDR2 reads FNYEAQ. The V segment lost 5 bases and the J segment 6 bases; nucleotides outside the gene matches: 7. This CDR3 reads CASSAKQGSEQYF. CDR3 nucleotide sequence: TGTGCCAGCAGCGCAAAACAGGGGAGCGAGCAGTACTTC.

This clone was detected only a few times. Here the CDR3 DNA reads TGCGCCAGCAGCTCCGACAGGGGTGGGGGCACTAATGAAAAACTGTTTTTT. This translates into CASSSDRGGGTNEKLFF. The chain joins TRBV5-1 to TRBJ1-4; 8 positions match TRBD1. This CDR3 is built from 17 residues. J gave up 2 bases and V 3 bases, and 9 bases lay outside the gene matches. Germline CDR1 reads SGHRS; CDR2 reads YFSETQ.

The chain is built from TRBV4-3 and TRBJ2-3; D is undetermined. Germline CDR1 reads LGHNA; CDR2 reads YSLEER. CDR3 size: 15 residues. V lost 0 bases, J lost 0 bases, and 7 bases lay in between. The CDR3 DNA follows: TGCGCCAGCAGCCAAGAACACCTTAGCACAGATACGCAGTATTTT. Translation gives CASSQEHLSTDTQYF.

This clone came up once. The V gene is TRBV2, the J gene TRBJ2-5, with 7 bases that match TRBD2. Germline V lookup: CDR1 SNHLY, CDR2 FYNNEI. The ends lost 7 bases at V and 5 bases at J; junction bases unmatched: 4. The CDR3 consists of 12 residues. In DNA, the CDR3 is TGTGCCAGCACGCGGGAGTCGGAGACCCAGTACTTC. It is translated as CASTRESETQYF.

The chain's CDR3 is CASSLEAERSQKYF. CDR3 DNA: TGCGCCAGCAGCTTAGAAGCGGAACGGTCACAAAAGTACTTC. The chain joins TRBV5-1 to TRBJ2-5; tentatively, D is TRBD2 (5 bases). CDR1 and CDR2 (germline): SGHRS, YFSETQ. Trimming pared 2 bases from V and 12 bases from J, leaving 20 bases between. The CDR3 runs to 14 residues. Complete variable domain (other parts from reference TRBV5-1 and TRBJ2-5): KAGVTQTPRYLIKTRGQQVTLSCSPISGHRSVSWYQQTPGQGLQFLFEYFSETQRNKGNFPGRFSGRQFSNSRSEMNVSTLELGDSALYLCASSLEAERSQKYFGPGTRLLVL.

The chain combines TRBV4-3 with TRBJ1-1; D perhaps matches TRBD1 (6 bases). Trimming took 0 bases from V and 5 from J, leaving 10 bases between them. Germline CDR1 reads LGHNA; CDR2 reads YSLEER. This CDR3 is 14 amino acids long. The CDR3 here is CASSQEGARTEAFF. The CDR3 DNA follows: TGCGCCAGCAGCCAAGAGGGGGCCCGGACTGAAGCTTTCTTT.

This clone was picked up a small number of times. The genes are TRBV10-3 and TRBJ1-2, with D maybe TRBD1 (5 bases). The CDR3 has 16 residues. Deletions cut 4 bases from V and 0 bases from J, with 15 bases between. Germline V gene sequence: CDR1 ENHRY, CDR2 SYGVKD. The CDR3 sequence is CAISGLDNSSNYGYTF. CDR3 sequence (DNA): TGTGCCATCAGTGGTTTGGACAATAGTTCTAACTATGGCTACACCTTC.

The J gene is TRBJ1-1, the V gene TRBV2, with 10 bases aligning to TRBD1. This CDR3 has 14 amino acids. Germline loops: CDR1 SNHLY, CDR2 FYNNEI. Germline trimming cut 6 bases from V and 2 bases from J; bases unmatched to any gene: 3. CDR3 amino acids: CASSVTGGNTEAFF. In DNA form, the CDR3 reads TGTGCCAGCAGCGTGACAGGGGGCAACACTGAAGCTTTCTTT.

The chain couples TRBV27 to TRBJ1-2, with no clear D. The CDR3 contains 15 residues. Germline V gene data show CDR1 as MNHEY and CDR2 as SMNVEV (reference sequence). With 0 bases removed from V and 5 bases from J, the gap between germline ends came to 13 bases. The CDR3 DNA reads TGTGCCAGCAGTTTATCCGTCGGGGTGGGGTATGGCTACACCTTC. It translates to CASSLSVGVGYGYTF.

V gene TRBV7-8 combines with J gene TRBJ2-1, with 7 bases matching TRBD1. The germline V gene encodes CDR1 SGHVS and CDR2 FQNEAQ. The V gene end was trimmed by 3 bases and the J gene end by 5 bases; junction bases not matched to a gene: 13. The CDR3 consists of 17 residues. In DNA form, the CDR3 reads TGTGCCAGCAGCTTCCCGACACGACAGGGTTATGACAATGAGCAGTTCTTC. Residues: CASSFPTRQGYDNEQFF.

This clone was recorded a few times. CDR3 loop: CASRETQGSLNQPQHF. The CDR3 DNA is TGTGCCAGCAGAGAAACGCAGGGATCCCTCAATCAGCCCCAGCATTTT. J is TRBJ1-5 and V is TRBV6-1, with D possibly TRBD1 on 5 matching bases. V was cut by 6 bases and J by 3 bases, with 18 bases left in between. The CDR3 is 16 residues long. From germline, CDR1 is MNHNS and CDR2 SASEGT.

Ten or more counts support this clone. The V call is TRBV13, the J call TRBJ2-2; TRBD1 is a possible D gene (6 bases). The CDR3 contains 15 residues. Germline V lookup: CDR1 PRHDT, CDR2 FYEKMQ (reference sequence). Trimming removed 2 bases at V and 1 base at J, with 8 bases between. CDR3 region: CASSLYRENTGELFF. The CDR3 coding sequence is TGTGCCAGCAGCTTATACAGGGAGAACACCGGGGAGCTGTTTTTT.

In regard to this clone: One end of the junction does not line up with germline, which may come from a read error. The chain links TRBV7-7 to TRBJ2-1, with no clear D. The CDR3 contains 13 residues. Germline loops: CDR1 SSHAT, CDR2 FNYEAQ (reference sequence). This CDR3 reads CASSLLVASEQFF. CDR3 coding DNA: TGTGCTAGCAGCTTATTGGTAGCCAGTGAGCAGTTCTTC. The variable domain in full, completed from reference TRBV7-7 and TRBJ2-1, reads GAGVSQSPRYKVTKRGQDVTLRCDPISSHATLYWYQQALGQGPEFLTYFNYEAQPDKSGLPSDRFSAERPEGSISTLTIQRTEQRDSAMYRCASSLLVASEQFFGPGTRLTVL.